This passage covers 15 T cell receptor beta chains from one sample sequenced in a study of PD-1 blockade in classical Hodgkin lymphoma. All the patients suffered relapse after autologous stem cell transplantation, and brentuximab vedotin exposure differed. The repertoire was sequenced with immunoSEQ multiplex PCR; TCRdb's copy has only in-frame clones and lacks some. In the table there are under 95,000 clones, approximately 91% of which are singletons. The input for sequencing was peripheral blood mononuclear cells (PBMCs), taken before the second cycle of nivolumab. The receptors were gathered from a human donor with classical Hodgkin lymphoma.

The CDR3 loop is CATSGRPAAYEQYF. In DNA, the CDR3 is TGTGCCACCAGCGGACGTCCCGCGGCCTACGAGCAGTACTTC. The rearrangement joins TRBV15 to TRBJ2-7; no clear D. The germline V and J ends were trimmed by 5 bases and 2 bases, with 13 bases remaining between them. Germline CDR1 and CDR2: LNHNV and YYDKDF (reference sequence). The CDR3 sequence is 14 residues long.

V usage is TRBV6-1 and J usage is TRBJ1-1; a weak D match, TRBD1 (5 bases). The V and J ends lost 8 bases and 8 bases respectively, with 9 bases between them. CDR3 length: 10 residues. Looked up from germline, CDR1 is MNHNS and CDR2 is SASEGT. For the CDR3, the DNA is TGTGCCAGCGGGACCCCGGAAGCTTTCTTT. It encodes CASGTPEAFF.

The V gene is TRBV7-9, the J gene TRBJ2-2; D ambiguous. V was shortened by 4 bases and J by 0 bases, with 6 bases between the two germline ends. The CDR3 spans 14 residues. CDR1 is SEHNR and CDR2 is FQNEAQ in the germline V gene (reference sequence). The CDR3 DNA follows: TGTGCCAGCAGCTCGAATTCGAACACCGGGGAGCTGTTTTTT. Its protein product is CASSSNSNTGELFF.

This chain joins TRBV5-1 and TRBJ2-1, with 12 positions matching TRBD2. Looked up from germline, CDR1 is SGHRS and CDR2 is YFSETQ. After removal of 2 bases from V and 6 bases from J, the junction contained 6 bases not matched to a gene. This CDR3 has 16 amino acids. DNA of the CDR3: TGCGCCAGCAGCTTTTCTTCTAGCGGGAGGGCCAATGAGCAGTTCTTC. It is translated as CASSFSSSGRANEQFF. The full variable domain, with the rest looked up from reference TRBV5-1 and TRBJ2-1, is KAGVTQTPRYLIKTRGQQVTLSCSPISGHRSVSWYQQTPGQGLQFLFEYFSETQRNKGNFPGRFSGRQFSNSRSEMNVSTLELGDSALYLCASSFSSSGRANEQFFGPGTRLTVL.

The gene calls are TRBV27 and TRBJ2-1, with 8 nucleotides matching TRBD1. CDR1 and CDR2 (germline): MNHEY, SMNVEV (reference sequence). Trimming took 6 bases from V and 6 from J; bases not matched to a gene: 4. The CDR3 consists of 13 residues. CDR3 sequence reads: CASSGQGSNEQFF. CDR3 in DNA: TGTGCCAGCAGCGGACAGGGAAGCAATGAGCAGTTCTTC.

The chain carries TRBV5-1 and TRBJ2-6; 8 positions agree with TRBD1. The CDR3 spans 17 residues. V lost 4 bases to trimming and J lost 4 bases; unmatched junction nucleotides: 10. Germline V CDR1 and CDR2: SGHRS, YFSETQ. The CDR3 here is CASSTTRQGTGANVLTF. CDR3 nucleotide sequence: TGCGCCAGCAGCACAACAAGACAGGGGACCGGGGCCAACGTCCTGACTTTC.

This clone was recorded once. The rearrangement joins TRBV13 to TRBJ2-7; D unclear. The CDR3 spans 15 residues. V lost 5 bases, J lost 2 bases, and 16 bases lay in between. From germline, CDR1 is PRHDT and CDR2 FYEKMQ (reference sequence). DNA of the CDR3: TGTGCCAGCAGCCAAACGACGGATCGAACCTACGAGCAGTACTTC. The encoded protein is CASSQTTDRTYEQYF. Drawing the rest from reference TRBV13 and TRBJ2-7, the complete variable domain is AAGVIQSPRHLIKEKRETATLKCYPIPRHDTVYWYQQGPGQDPQFLISFYEKMQSDKGSIPDRFSAQQFSDYHSELNMSSLELGDSALYFCASSQTTDRTYEQYFGPGTRLTVT.

The V gene is TRBV4-1, the J gene TRBJ1-5; 8 nucleotides match TRBD1. There are 17 residues in the CDR3. Unmatched junction bases numbered 10, after V lost 3 bases and J lost 3 bases. Germline CDR1 MGHRA, CDR2 YSYEKL. CDR3: CASSQADGTGSNQPQHF. For the CDR3, the DNA is TGCGCCAGCAGCCAGGCCGACGGGACAGGTTCCAATCAGCCCCAGCATTTT.

CDR3 amino acids: CASSNEGGGQPQHF. The DNA for the CDR3 is TGTGCCAGCAGCAACGAAGGGGGTGGGCAGCCCCAGCATTTT. The V call is TRBV5-6, the J call TRBJ1-5; possible D gene TRBD1, 6 bases. The CDR3 has 14 residues. Trimming removed 4 bases from V and 7 bases from J, with 15 bases in between. Germline lookup yields CDR1 SGHDT and CDR2 YYEEEE.

V is TRBV4-1 and J is TRBJ1-4; 8 bases agree with TRBD1. The CDR3 sequence is 14 residues long. Germline V gene sequence: CDR1 MGHRA, CDR2 YSYEKL. V was clipped by 6 bases and J by 3 bases; unmatched bases: 3. CDR3 residues: CASRETGANEKLFF. In DNA form, the CDR3 reads TGCGCCAGCAGGGAGACAGGGGCTAATGAAAAACTGTTTTTT.

J is TRBJ2-2 and V is TRBV2, with 14 bases fitting TRBD2. Germline assignment: CDR1 SNHLY and CDR2 FYNNEI. The CDR3 is made up of 16 amino acids. V lost 4 bases and J lost 3; bases outside the gene matches: 1. CDR3 protein: CASSGLAGGYTGELFF. CDR3 in DNA: TGTGCCAGCAGTGGACTAGCGGGAGGGTACACCGGGGAGCTGTTTTTT.

The V and J genes are TRBV7-9 and TRBJ1-1; D is uncertain. Between the trimmed V and J ends, which lost 5 bases and 1 base, there was a span of 11 bases. The germline V gene has CDR1 SEHNR and CDR2 FQNEAQ (reference sequence). The CDR3 runs 14 residues. The CDR3 DNA reads as TGTGCCAGCAGCCCCCCCCCGGCGAACACTGAAGCTTTCTTT. This codes for CASSPPPANTEAFF.

V and J are TRBV6-5 and TRBJ2-7; 7 nucleotides align to TRBD1. The junction had 10 bases not matched to a gene; V was cut back by 6 bases and J by 2 bases. Germline V gene sequence: CDR1 MNHEY, CDR2 SVGAGI. The CDR3 covers 15 residues. CDR3 in amino acids: CASSLSGTATYEQYF. The CDR3 DNA sequence: TGTGCCAGCAGCCTTTCCGGGACAGCTACCTACGAGCAGTACTTC.

The chain is built from TRBV10-3 and TRBJ2-7; D is possibly TRBD1 or TRBD2 (5 bases each). This CDR3 has 15 residues. CDR1 is ENHRY and CDR2 is SYGVKD in the germline V gene. V was cut by 5 bases and J by 0 bases, with 14 bases left in between. The CDR3 is CAISPQGTSSYEQYF. The CDR3 bases are TGTGCCATCAGTCCCCAAGGGACGAGCTCCTACGAGCAGTACTTC.

The rearrangement uses TRBV27 and TRBJ2-1; no clear D. The CDR3 is made up of 14 amino acids. The germline gives CDR1 MNHEY, CDR2 SMNVEV (reference sequence). Trimming shortened V by 3 bases and J by 11 bases, and 17 bases separated the two germline ends. The CDR3 DNA reads TGTGCCAGCAGTTTTTCCTCCCTCCCCCTACAGCAGTTCTTC. It translates to CASSFSSLPLQQFF.